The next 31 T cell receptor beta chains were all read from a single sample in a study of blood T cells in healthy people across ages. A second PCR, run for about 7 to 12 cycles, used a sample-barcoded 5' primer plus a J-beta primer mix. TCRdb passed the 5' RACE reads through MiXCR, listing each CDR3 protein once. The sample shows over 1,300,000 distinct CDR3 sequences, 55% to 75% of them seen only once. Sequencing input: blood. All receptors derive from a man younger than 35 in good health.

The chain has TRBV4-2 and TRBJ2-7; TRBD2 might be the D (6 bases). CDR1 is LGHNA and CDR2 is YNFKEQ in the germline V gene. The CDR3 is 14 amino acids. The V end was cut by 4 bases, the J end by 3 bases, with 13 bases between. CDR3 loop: CASSPLANDYEQYF. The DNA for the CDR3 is TGTGCCAGCAGCCCCCTAGCGAATGACTACGAGCAGTACTTC.

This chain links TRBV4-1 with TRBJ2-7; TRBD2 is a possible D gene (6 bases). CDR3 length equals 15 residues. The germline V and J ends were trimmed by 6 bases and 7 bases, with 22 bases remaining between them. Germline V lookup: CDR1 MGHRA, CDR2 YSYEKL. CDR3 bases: TGCGCCAGCAGTTCTCTAGCGTCGGAGGTCTATGAGCAGTACTTC. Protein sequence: CASSSLASEVYEQYF.

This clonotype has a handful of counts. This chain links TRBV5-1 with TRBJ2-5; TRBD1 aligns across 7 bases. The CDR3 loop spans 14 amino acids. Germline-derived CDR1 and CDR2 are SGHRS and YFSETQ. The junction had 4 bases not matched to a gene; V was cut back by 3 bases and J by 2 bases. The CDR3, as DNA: TGCGCCAGCAGCTATGGGACAGAACAAGAGACCCAGTACTTC. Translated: CASSYGTEQETQYF.

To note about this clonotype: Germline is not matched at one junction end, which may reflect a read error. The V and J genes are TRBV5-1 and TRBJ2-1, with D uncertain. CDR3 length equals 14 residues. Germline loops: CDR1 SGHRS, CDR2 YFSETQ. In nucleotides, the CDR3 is TGCGCCACCCGGGCGGATAGCTCCTACAATGGGCAGTTCTTC. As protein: CATRADSSYNGQFF.

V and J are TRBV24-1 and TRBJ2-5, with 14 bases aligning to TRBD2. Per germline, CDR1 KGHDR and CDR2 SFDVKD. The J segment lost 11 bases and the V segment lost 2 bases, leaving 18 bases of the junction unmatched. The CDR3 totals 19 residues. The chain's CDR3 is CATSDSRGLAGETIHEQYF. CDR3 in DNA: TGTGCCACCAGTGATTCTCGGGGACTAGCGGGGGAGACTATCCATGAGCAGTACTTC.

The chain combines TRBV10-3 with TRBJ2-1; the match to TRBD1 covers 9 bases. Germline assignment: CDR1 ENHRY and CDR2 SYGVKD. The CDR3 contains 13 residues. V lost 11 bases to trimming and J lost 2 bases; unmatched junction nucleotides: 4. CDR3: CAVRDRAYNEQFF. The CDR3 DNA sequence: TGTGCCGTCCGGGACAGGGCCTACAATGAGCAGTTCTTC.

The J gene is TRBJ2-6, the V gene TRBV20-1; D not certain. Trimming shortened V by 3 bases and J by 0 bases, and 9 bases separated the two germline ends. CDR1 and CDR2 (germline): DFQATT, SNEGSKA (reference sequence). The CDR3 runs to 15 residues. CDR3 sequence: CSASPPHSGANVLTF. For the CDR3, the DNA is TGCAGTGCTAGTCCACCCCACTCTGGGGCCAACGTCCTGACTTTC.

CDR3 loop: CASSPPVGRGDYNEQFF. The DNA of the CDR3 is TGTGCCAGCTCACCACCCGTAGGAAGGGGAGACTACAATGAGCAGTTCTTC. V gene TRBV18 combines with J gene TRBJ2-1; the D gene could be TRBD1 or TRBD2 (5 bases each). Germline-derived CDR1 and CDR2 are KGHSH and LQKENI. The CDR3 is made up of 17 amino acids. V gave up 0 bases and J gave up 3 bases, with 15 bases separating them.

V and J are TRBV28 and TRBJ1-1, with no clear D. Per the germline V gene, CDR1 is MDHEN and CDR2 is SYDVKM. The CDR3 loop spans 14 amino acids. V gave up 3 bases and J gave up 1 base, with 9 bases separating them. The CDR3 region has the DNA TGTGCCAGCAGTTTTTTGGTGGAGAACACTGAAGCTTTCTTT. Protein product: CASSFLVENTEAFF.

The CDR3 nucleotides read TGCGCCAGCAGCCGCCGACAGGGTAGCGAGACCCAGTACTTC. It codes for CASSRRQGSETQYF. V usage is TRBV5-1 and J usage is TRBJ2-5, with 7 bases aligning to TRBD1. The germline gives CDR1 SGHRS, CDR2 YFSETQ. The CDR3 sequence is 14 residues long. The V segment lost 4 bases and the J segment 5 bases; nucleotides outside the gene matches: 8.

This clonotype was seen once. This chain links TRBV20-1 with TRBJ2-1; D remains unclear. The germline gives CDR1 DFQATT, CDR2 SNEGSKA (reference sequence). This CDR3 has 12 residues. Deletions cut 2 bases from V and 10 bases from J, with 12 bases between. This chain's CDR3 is CSARLQTYEQFF. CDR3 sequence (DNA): TGCAGTGCTAGACTTCAGACCTACGAGCAGTTCTTC.

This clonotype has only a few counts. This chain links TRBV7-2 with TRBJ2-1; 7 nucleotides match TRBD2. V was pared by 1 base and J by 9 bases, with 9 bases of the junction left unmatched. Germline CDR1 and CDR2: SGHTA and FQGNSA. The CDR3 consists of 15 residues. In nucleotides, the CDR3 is TGTGCCAGCAGCTTAGAGGGCGGGGGTTTAGCTGAGCAGTTCTTC. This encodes CASSLEGGGLAEQFF.

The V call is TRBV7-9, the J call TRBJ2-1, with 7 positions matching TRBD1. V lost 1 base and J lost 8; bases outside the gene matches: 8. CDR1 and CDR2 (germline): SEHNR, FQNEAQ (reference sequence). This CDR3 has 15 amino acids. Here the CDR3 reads CASSLGQGRSDEQFF. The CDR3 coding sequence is TGTGCCAGCAGCTTAGGACAGGGACGAAGCGATGAGCAGTTCTTC.

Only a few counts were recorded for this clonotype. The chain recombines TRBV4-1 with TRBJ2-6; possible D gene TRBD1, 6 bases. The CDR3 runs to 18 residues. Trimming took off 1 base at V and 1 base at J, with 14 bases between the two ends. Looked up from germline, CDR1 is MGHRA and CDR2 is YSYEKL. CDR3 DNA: TGCGCCAGCAGCCAAGCTCCGGGACAACTATCTGGGGCCAACGTCCTGACTTTC. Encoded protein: CASSQAPGQLSGANVLTF.

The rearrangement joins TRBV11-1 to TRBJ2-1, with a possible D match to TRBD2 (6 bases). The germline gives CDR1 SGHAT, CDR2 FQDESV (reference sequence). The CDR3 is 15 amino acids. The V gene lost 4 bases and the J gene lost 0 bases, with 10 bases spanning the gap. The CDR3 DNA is TGTGCCAGCAGCTCGGGACTGTTCTCCTACAATGAGCAGTTCTTC. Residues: CASSSGLFSYNEQFF.

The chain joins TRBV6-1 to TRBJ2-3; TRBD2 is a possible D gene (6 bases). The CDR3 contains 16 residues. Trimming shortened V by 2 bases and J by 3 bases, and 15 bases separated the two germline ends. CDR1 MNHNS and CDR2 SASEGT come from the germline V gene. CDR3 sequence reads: CASSETGAASTDTQYF. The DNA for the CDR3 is TGTGCCAGCAGTGAAACGGGAGCGGCCAGTACAGATACGCAGTATTTT.

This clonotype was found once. CDR3 in amino acids: CASSQESREKLFF. DNA for the CDR3: TGCGCCAGCAGCCAAGAATCCCGGGAAAAACTGTTTTTT. The rearrangement joins TRBV4-1 to TRBJ1-4, with D hard to call. The length of the CDR3 is 13 residues. The V gene's germline CDR1 is MGHRA and CDR2 YSYEKL. V was cut by 0 bases and J by 8 bases, with 7 bases left in between.

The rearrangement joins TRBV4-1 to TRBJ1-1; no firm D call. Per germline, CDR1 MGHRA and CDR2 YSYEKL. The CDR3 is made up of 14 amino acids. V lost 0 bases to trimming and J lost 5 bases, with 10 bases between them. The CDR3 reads CASSQEVMGTEAFF. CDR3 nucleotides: TGCGCCAGCAGCCAAGAGGTAATGGGGACTGAAGCTTTCTTT.

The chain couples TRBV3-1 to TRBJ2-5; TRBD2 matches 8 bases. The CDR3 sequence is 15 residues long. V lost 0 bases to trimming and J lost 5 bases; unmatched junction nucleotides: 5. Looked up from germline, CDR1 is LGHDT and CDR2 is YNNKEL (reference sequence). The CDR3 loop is CASSQDSGGAETQYF. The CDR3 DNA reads TGTGCCAGCAGCCAAGATTCGGGAGGGGCGGAGACCCAGTACTTC.

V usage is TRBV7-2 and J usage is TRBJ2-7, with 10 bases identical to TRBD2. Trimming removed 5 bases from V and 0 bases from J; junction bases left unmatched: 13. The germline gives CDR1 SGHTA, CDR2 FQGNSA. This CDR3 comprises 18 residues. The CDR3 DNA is TGTGCCAGCAGCCAAACCACTCGGACTAGCGGCAGCTCCTACGAGCAGTACTTC. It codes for CASSQTTRTSGSSYEQYF.

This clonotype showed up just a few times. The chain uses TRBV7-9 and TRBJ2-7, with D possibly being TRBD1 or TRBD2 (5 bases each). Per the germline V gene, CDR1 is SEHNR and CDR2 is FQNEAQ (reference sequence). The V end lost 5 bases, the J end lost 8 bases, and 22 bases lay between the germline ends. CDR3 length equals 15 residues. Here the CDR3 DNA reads TGTGCCAGCAGCCCCACCGACCTAAAACCGGGACAGCAGTACTTC. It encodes CASSPTDLKPGQQYF.

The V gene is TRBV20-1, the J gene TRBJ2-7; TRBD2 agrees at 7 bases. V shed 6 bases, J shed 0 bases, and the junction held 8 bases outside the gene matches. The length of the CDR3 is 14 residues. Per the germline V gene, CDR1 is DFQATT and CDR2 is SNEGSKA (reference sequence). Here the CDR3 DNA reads TGCAGTGCAGGCTCGCGGGGGAGCTCCTACGAGCAGTACTTC. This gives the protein CSAGSRGSSYEQYF.

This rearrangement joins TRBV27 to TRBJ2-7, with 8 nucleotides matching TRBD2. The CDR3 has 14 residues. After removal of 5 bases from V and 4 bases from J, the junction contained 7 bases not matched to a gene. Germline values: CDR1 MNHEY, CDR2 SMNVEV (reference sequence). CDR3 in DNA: TGTGCCAGCAGTGTAGCTAGCGGGTGGTACGAGCAGTACTTC. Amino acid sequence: CASSVASGWYEQYF.

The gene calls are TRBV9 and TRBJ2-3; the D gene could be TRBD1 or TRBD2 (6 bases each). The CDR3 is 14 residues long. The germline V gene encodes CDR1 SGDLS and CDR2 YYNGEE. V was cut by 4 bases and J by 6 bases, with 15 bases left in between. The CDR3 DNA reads TGTGCCAGCAGCCCGAGGGGGGCGGGCGATACGCAGTATTTT. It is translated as CASSPRGAGDTQYF.

The chain's CDR3 is CASRVGQSYEQYF. In DNA, the CDR3 is TGCGCCAGCAGAGTGGGGCAGTCCTACGAGCAGTACTTC. The chain couples TRBV5-1 to TRBJ2-7; tentatively, D is TRBD1 (5 bases). The V end was cut by 5 bases, the J end by 1 base, with 10 bases between. CDR3 length equals 13 residues. Per the germline V gene, CDR1 is SGHRS and CDR2 is YFSETQ.

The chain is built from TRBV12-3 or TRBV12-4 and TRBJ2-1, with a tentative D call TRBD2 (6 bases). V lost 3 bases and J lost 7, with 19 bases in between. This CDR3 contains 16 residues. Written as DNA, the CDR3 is TGTGCCAGCAGTTTGAACGGGAGAGGGAAACAGAATGAGCAGTTCTTC. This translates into CASSLNGRGKQNEQFF.

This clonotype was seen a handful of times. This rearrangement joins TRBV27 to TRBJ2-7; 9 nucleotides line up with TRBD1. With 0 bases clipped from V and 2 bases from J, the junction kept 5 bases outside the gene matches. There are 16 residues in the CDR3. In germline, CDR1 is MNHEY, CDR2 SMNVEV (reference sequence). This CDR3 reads CASSLSGTGTTYEQYF. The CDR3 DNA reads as TGTGCCAGCAGTTTATCAGGGACAGGGACCACCTACGAGCAGTACTTC.

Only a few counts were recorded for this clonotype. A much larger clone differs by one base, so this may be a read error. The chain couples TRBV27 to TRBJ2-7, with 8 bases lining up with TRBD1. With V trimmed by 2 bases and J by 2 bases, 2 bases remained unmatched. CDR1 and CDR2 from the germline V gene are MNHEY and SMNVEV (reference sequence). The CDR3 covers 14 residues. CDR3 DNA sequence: TGTGCCAGCAGTTTAGTGACAGGGGCCTACGAGCAGTACTTC. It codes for CASSLVTGAYEQYF.

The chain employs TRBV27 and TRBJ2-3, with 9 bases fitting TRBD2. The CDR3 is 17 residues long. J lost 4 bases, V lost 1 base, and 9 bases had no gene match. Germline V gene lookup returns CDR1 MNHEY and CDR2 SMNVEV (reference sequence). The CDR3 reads CASSLWGGGDVADTQYF. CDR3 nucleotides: TGTGCCAGCAGTTTATGGGGCGGGGGGGACGTCGCAGATACGCAGTATTTT.

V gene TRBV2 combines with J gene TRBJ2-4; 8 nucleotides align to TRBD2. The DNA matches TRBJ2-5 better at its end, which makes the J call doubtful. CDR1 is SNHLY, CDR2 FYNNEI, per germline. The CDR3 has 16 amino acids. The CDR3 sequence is CASSEGLSGRGETQYF. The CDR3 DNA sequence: TGTGCCAGCAGTGAAGGTCTAAGCGGGAGAGGAGAGACCCAGTACTTC.

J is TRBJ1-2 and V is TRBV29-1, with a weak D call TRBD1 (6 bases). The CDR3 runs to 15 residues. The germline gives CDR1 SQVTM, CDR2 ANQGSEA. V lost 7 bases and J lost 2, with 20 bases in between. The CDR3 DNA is TGCAGCGCCGTGGGGGGCCCGGGACGGAACTATGGCTACACCTTC. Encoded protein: CSAVGGPGRNYGYTF. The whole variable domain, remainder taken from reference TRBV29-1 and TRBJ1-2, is SAVISQKPSRDICQRGTSLTIQCQVDSQVTMMFWYRQQPGQSLTLIATANQGSEATYESGFVIDKFPISRPNLTFSTLTVSNMSPEDSSIYLCSAVGGPGRNYGYTFGSGTRLTVV.